The clone carrying this T cell receptor (beta chain) was observed a handful of times. V lost 3 bases and J lost 3; bases outside the gene matches: 6. CDR3 length: 15 residues. The germline gives CDR1 GTSNPN, CDR2 SVGIG (reference sequence). Per the original methods: Reference gene primer amplification gave estimated nucleated cell counts. Profiling relied on immunoSEQ multiplex PCR, and the TCRdb table lists in-frame clones only, not all of them. That table furnishes V, J and clone size, whereas the DNA furnished D and trimming. This table holds about 48,000 clones, 77% found once. The entry originates in a study of blood T cell repertoires in COVID-19. Across the whole study: Samples of COVID-19 (acute and convalescent) were obtained from the United States, Italy and Spain. PBMCs, B-cell-depleted T cells, or T cells provided the cDNA or gDNA that made up the material.

The receptor's source is a human donor with active or convalescent COVID-19. The donor label of this sample is uncertain. The sequenced sample consisted of peripheral blood. The chain carries TRBV30 and TRBJ1-4; 8 nucleotides match TRBD1. CDR3 in DNA: TGTGCCTGGAGAGGACAGGGAGCAGCTAATGAAAAACTGTTTTTT. This encodes CAWRGQGAANEKLFF.